This section outlines one T cell receptor (beta chain) sequence together with its context. This clone was detected only a few times. What antigen it recognizes has not been identified. No per-base quality is available; no much larger clone lies one base away. This sample stems from a study of cytomegalovirus exposure and HLA in healthy donors (dated by TCRdb to 2016 to 2017). Regarding the complete study: According to an earlier analysis of several hundred of the donors, about 179 million T cells yielded roughly 110 million unique TCR beta sequences and about 300 Gb of sequence data. An early release covering around 630 HLA-typed donors comprised about 310 gigabases of sequencing data and approximately 80 million unique TCR sequences. Among the 398 genotyped donors, approximately 76% belonged to the genetic ancestry cluster associated with self-reported Caucasian donors. The aim of the study was to test whether cataloging public T cell receptors could identify signatures of past pathogen exposure. Using immunosequencing, the study profiled T cell repertoires from some 670 subjects and related those repertoires to cytomegalovirus serostatus. Besides the first cohort of hundreds of subjects, a separate validation cohort made up of about 120 different subjects was used. To predict cytomegalovirus infection status, the study combined high-throughput TCR immunosequencing, statistical association of individual TCRs with disease status, and machine learning. A later analysis re-examined previously published TCR beta repertoires from about 700 donors and added high-resolution HLA genotyping to investigate patterns of TCR occurrence. In the later analysis, no new phenotypic data were used to find candidate immune exposures; instead, reliance was placed on TCR beta sequences and their occurrence across donors. An earlier analysis of several hundred of the donors used high-throughput TCR beta sequencing to judge whether each TCR beta V gene segment behaved as functional or pseudogenic. Donor age, sex, ethnicity and CMV serostatus were compiled alongside the repertoire data. A later genetic analysis used genome-wide SNP genotypes for about 65% of the 666 donors, treating that subset as a discovery cohort. Every discovery cohort repertoire had been produced on one sequencing platform. HLA typing covered class I and class II loci at four-digit resolution. The number of donors typed differed by locus, with roughly 620-630 for A, B, C, DRB1 and DQB1, roughly 520 for DQA1, 600 to 610 for DPA1, and some 470 for DPB1. Because of strong linkage in the cohort, four to six DR-DQ haplotypes were treated as single units for association and clustering. On average, 235,054 unique TCR beta nucleotide sequences were sequenced per donor among roughly 430 genotyped donors of the cohort, with roughly 19% of those sequences being non-productive.

In total, roughly 710 healthy bone marrow donors made up the cohort. All cohort members were sampled while nominally healthy, although unrecorded immune exposures were likely present. The donor tested CMV seropositive, placing the donor among the 289 seropositive members of the cohort. A peripheral blood sample was collected from each donor, and TCR beta sequencing was performed on peripheral blood mononuclear cells. The Qiagen DNeasy Blood Extraction Kit was used to extract genomic DNA from the blood cell samples. Reading from cysteine to phenylalanine, the CDR3 counts 15 amino acids. The DNA shown is the 45-base CDR3, in frame from base 1. The germline V gene sets CDR1 to MGHRA and CDR2 to YSYEKL. Between the V and J ends, shortened by 1 base and 1 base respectively, the junction contains 11 bases. Results and caveats for the whole study, not just this receptor: Several of the top co-occurrence clusters appeared to be linked to parvovirus B19, influenza, CMV and Epstein-Barr virus, according to a later analysis. A cluster of highly shared sequence variants was judged likely to represent a technical artifact of the sequencing pipeline. An earlier analysis of some 590 of the donors showed that most TCR beta V segments appeared in productive rearrangements either about 90% or about 30% of the time, which broadly matched IMGT annotations. Sequencing depth was assumed to be roughly uniform across donors in the presence/absence analyses, though that assumption may not hold. In a later analysis, TCR association rates were found to vary across HLA loci, with the most associated TCRs seen for DRB1 alleles and the fewest for HLA-C alleles. The authors suggested that the approach could potentially be extended to other disease states and immunological phenotypes. A further reported finding was that TCR beta sequences accurately predicted the HLA-A and HLA-B alleles for most subjects in the first cohort. In this cohort, only TCR beta chains were sequenced, and detectable features were limited by the absence of alpha or paired-chain data. Assigning TCR associations to individual alleles was difficult when HLA alleles, especially DR and DQ, strongly co-occurred. Immune exposure information for the cohort was limited to CMV serostatus. In a later genetic analysis, fewer N-insertions in productive TCRs were reported among donors in an Asian-associated ancestry cluster than the roughly 640-donor mean. In vitro tests confirmed that a few of the cytomegalovirus-associated TCR beta chains recognize cytomegalovirus antigens. Most CMV-associated TCR beta chains appeared to be HLA-restricted in a later analysis, and the HLA associations seemed to be driven largely by CMV exposure. At a false discovery rate of 0.05, a later analysis linked fewer than 20,000 TCR beta sequences to specific HLA alleles. HLA typing was unavailable for some donors at each locus, so association tests used only the typed subset. A later genetic analysis associated a missense DCLRE1C variant with V-gene and J-gene trimming of TCR beta chains, and an independent cohort replicated the association. In both the original and validation cohorts, the classifier was reported to diagnose cytomegalovirus status with high specificity and sensitivity. Linkage disequilibrium might explain the correlated functional status among segregating V segments, but an unknown experimental factor could not be excluded. A total of 164 TCR beta chains were listed by the study as associated with cytomegalovirus. The 87-base-pair reads could not distinguish some IMGT-functional V segments, including TRBV6-2 and TRBV6-3, so those segments were excluded. Because counts were too low, 15 to 20 rarely observed V segments, including chromosome 9 orphons, were excluded from the earlier analysis of 587 of the donors. Most TCR sequences were observed very rarely across donors, whereas some public TCRs were present in many individuals. Compared with equally common non-associated chains, HLA-associated TCR beta chains in a later analysis were more clonally expanded and had lower generation probabilities.

The library was produced with the immunoSEQ multiplex PCR assay. For the multiplex PCR, a mixture combining 60 forward primers for TCR Vbeta segments and 13 reverse primers for TCR Jbeta segments was used. The CDR3 region of rearranged TCR beta genes was amplified from genomic DNA with a multiplex PCR assay. Amplified TCR beta libraries were sequenced as 87-base-pair reads on the Illumina HiSeq System. Concerning the study's data processing: A later analysis tallied approximately 87 million unique TCR beta chains across the 700 or so repertoires, and around 9.9 million of those chains were shared by two or more donors. Raw reads were error-corrected and collapsed into unique sequences by a nearest-neighbor algorithm in which closely related sequences were merged to remove PCR and sequencing errors. Alignment of CDR3 sequences to IMGT reference sequences was used to assign V, D and J gene segments. For a sequence to be retained, a match of at least six nucleotides was required to both a V gene segment and a J gene segment. A rearrangement was called productive if the CDR3 had no stop codons and remained in frame with V and J, and every other rearrangement was called non-productive. CDR3 was defined by IMGT convention, running from the second conserved V-encoded cysteine to the conserved J-encoded phenylalanine. Sequences without an unambiguous match to a single V gene segment were excluded from the earlier analysis of 587 of the donors. In an earlier analysis of a few hundred of the donors, a V segment was called functional when productive rearrangements were above 56.7%, and segregating when the standard deviation between donors exceeded 5%. A statistical classification framework was built to diagnose cytomegalovirus status from the catalog of TCR beta chain sequences. A later analysis assigned V and J genes by comparing TCR nucleotide sequences with IMGT/GENE-DB human TR gene sequences. The TCRdist pipeline was used in a later analysis to assign CDR3 sequences and most-parsimonious VDJ recombination scenarios. In a later analysis, each TCR beta chain was defined by its CDR3 amino acid sequence together with its V-gene family, and reads without a unique V-gene family were excluded. As a way to deal with suspected cross-contamination and a sequencing artifact, a later analysis dropped more than 500 nucleotide sequences that were highly shared and had low generation probability. A later analysis calculated a clonal expansion index for each public chain from normalized within-repertoire ranks of inferred template counts. A later analysis computed generation probabilities with a VDJ recombination model fitted to out-of-frame rearrangements, and checked the results against IGoR. A later analysis scored TCR-TCR, TCR-HLA and TCR-CMV co-occurrence with hypergeometric tests, applying a repertoire-size bias correction to TCR pairs. A later analysis estimated false discovery rates by permuting HLA or CMV assignments 20 times. A later analysis grouped co-occurring TCRs with DBSCAN, adding TCRdist sequence similarity when clustering within HLA-allele-positive subsets. Repertoires with fewer than 30,000 or more than 120,000 public chains, plus five repertoires with anomalous nucleotide sharing, were excluded from co-occurrence clustering. TCRdb carries this immuneACCESS record with in-frame sequences only. Its versions omit some clonotypes, under half of them owing to an unresolved V gene in the studies checked, with the rest unexplained. That table supplies the V and J calls and clone size; D and trimming were determined from the DNA. Across this sample there are around 160,000 clones, with about four fifths seen only once. Roughly 7.4% of the sample rests with the top ten.

This TCR was sampled from a male donor in good health and CMV-seropositive. Sequenced material: PBMCs. The rearrangement combines TRBV4-1 with TRBJ2-7, with the D gene call left open. The CDR3 region: CASSQVWARSYEQYF. In nucleotides, the sequence is TGCGCCAGCAGCCAAGTTTGGGCCAGGTCCTACGAGCAGTACTTC.